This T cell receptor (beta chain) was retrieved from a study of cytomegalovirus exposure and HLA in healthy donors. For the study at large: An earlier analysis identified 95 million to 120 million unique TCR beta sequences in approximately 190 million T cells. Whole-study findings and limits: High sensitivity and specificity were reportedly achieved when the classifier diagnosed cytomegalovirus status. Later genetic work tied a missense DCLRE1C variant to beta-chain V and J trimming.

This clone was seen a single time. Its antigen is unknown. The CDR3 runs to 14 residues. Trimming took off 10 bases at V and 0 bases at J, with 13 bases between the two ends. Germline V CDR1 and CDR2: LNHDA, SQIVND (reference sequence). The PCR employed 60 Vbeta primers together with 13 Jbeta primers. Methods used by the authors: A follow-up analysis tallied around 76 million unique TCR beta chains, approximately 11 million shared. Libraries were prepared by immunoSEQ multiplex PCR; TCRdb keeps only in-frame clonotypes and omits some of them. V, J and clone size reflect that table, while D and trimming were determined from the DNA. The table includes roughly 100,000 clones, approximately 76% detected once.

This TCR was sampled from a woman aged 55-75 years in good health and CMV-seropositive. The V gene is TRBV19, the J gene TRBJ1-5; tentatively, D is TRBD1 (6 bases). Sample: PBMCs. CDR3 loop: CANGTPYSNQPQHF. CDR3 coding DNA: TGTGCCAACGGGACACCTTATAGCAATCAGCCCCAGCATTTT.